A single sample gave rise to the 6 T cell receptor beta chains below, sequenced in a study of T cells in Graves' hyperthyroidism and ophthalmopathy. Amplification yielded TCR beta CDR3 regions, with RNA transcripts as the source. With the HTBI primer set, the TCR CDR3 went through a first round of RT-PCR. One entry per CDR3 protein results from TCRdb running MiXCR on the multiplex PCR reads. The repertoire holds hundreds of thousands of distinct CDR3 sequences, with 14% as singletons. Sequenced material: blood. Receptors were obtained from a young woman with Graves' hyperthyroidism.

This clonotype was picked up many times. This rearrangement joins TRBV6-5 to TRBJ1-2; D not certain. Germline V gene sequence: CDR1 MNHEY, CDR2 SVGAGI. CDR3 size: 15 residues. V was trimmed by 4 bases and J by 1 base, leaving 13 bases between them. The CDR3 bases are TGTGCCAGCAGTTTCACTCGACGCGTTAACTATGGCTACACCTTC. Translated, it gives CASSFTRRVNYGYTF.

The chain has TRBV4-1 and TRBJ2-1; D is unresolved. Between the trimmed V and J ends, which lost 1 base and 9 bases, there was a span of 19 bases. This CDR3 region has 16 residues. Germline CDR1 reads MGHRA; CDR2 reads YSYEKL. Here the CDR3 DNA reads TGCGCCAGCAGCCAAGGACCCCAGGCCGGTAGGTCTGAGCAGTTCTTC. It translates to CASSQGPQAGRSEQFF.

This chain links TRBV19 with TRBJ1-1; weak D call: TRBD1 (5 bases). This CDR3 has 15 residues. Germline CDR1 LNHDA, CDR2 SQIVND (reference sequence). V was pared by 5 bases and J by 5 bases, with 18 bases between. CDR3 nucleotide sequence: TGTGCCAGTAGTGTCGGCGGGACGGGCGTTACTGAAGCTTTCTTT. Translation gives CASSVGGTGVTEAFF. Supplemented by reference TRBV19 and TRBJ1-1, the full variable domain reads DGGITQSPKYLFRKEGQNVTLSCEQNLNHDAMYWYRQDPGQGLRLIYYSQIVNDFQKGDIAEGYSVSREKKESFPLTVTSAQKNPTAFYLCASSVGGTGVTEAFFGQGTRLTVV.

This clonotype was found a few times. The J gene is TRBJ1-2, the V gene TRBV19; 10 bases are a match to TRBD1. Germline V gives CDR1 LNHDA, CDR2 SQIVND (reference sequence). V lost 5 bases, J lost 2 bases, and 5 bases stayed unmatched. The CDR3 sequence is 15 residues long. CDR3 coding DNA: TGTGCCAGTAGTTCCCCGGGACAGGGGAACTATGGCTACACCTTC. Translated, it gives CASSSPGQGNYGYTF.

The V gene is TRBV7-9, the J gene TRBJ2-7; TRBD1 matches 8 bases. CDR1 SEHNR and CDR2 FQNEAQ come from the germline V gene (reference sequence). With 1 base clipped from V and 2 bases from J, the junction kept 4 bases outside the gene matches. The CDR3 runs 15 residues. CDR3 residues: CASSLDRGNTYEQYF. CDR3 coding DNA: TGTGCCAGCAGCTTAGACAGGGGGAATACCTACGAGCAGTACTTC.

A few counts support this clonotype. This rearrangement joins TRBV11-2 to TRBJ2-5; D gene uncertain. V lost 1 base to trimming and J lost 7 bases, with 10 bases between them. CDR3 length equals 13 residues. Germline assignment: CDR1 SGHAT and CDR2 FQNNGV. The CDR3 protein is CASSLGSVGTQYF. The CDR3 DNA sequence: TGTGCCAGCAGCTTAGGGTCGGTGGGGACCCAGTACTTC.